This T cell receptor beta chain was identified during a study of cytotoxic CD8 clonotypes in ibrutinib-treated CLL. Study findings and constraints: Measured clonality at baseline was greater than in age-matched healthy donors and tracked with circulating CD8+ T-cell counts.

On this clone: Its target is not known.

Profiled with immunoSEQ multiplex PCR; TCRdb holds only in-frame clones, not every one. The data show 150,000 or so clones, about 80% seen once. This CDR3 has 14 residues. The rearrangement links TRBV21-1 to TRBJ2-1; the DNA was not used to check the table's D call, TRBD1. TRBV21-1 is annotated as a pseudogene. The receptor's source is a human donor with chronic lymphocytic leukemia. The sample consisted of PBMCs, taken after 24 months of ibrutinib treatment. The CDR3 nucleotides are TGTGCCAGCACCAACCTAGGGGTGGAAAATGAGCAGTTCTTC. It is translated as CASTNLGVENEQFF.